The clone carrying this T cell receptor (beta chain) was counted between two and nine times. The antigen remains unidentified. These data are taken from a study of blood T cells in healthy people across ages. Study as a whole: About one barcoded beta molecule per two T cells was captured by template switching. Study outcomes and limitations: Diversity figures derived from one million T cells were judged to underestimate the true value.

CDR3 size: 15 residues. V lost 6 bases to trimming and J lost 5 bases; unmatched junction nucleotides: 6. Germline lookup yields CDR1 SGHTA and CDR2 FQGTGA. A sample-barcoded 5' primer and a J-beta primer mix were used in a second PCR of roughly 6 to 12 cycles. A single record per CDR3 protein comes from TCRdb applying MiXCR to the 5' RACE reads. The table shows about 1,800,000 distinct CDR3 sequences, with 28% occurring only once. The receptor comes from a woman in her thirties in good health. The rearrangement joins TRBV7-3 to TRBJ2-1, with 11 bases aligning to TRBD2. The sequenced material came from blood. CDR3 region: CASRPGLAVNNEQFF. The CDR3 nucleotides are TGTGCCAGCAGACCGGGACTAGCGGTCAACAATGAGCAGTTCTTC.